The source of this TCR beta chain is a study of cytomegalovirus exposure and HLA in healthy donors. PCR involved 60 Vbeta and 13 Jbeta primers. Method: immunoSEQ multiplex PCR; TCRdb's copy keeps in-frame clones and lacks some. This table holds 30,000 to 40,000 clones, approximately 91% found once. Trimming removed 2 bases from V and 4 bases from J, with 6 bases in between. Germline V gene data show CDR1 as MNHNY and CDR2 as SVGAGI (reference sequence). The CDR3 spans 12 residues. Nominally healthy donors provided the samples, though records likely missed some immune exposures. As for this clone: The target antigen is unknown.

General observations from the study: An assumption of roughly uniform sequencing depth across donors underlay the presence/absence analyses. TCR sequences were mostly rare, though some public TCRs occurred in many donors. Among CMV-associated TCR beta chains, most appeared HLA-restricted in a later analysis.

This chain uses TRBV6-6 with TRBJ2-7; D is ambiguous. Sequenced input: PBMCs. This receptor was identified in a woman in her late teens or twenties in good health and CMV-seronegative. In nucleotides, the CDR3 is TGTGCCAGCAGTTACACACAATACGAGCAGTACTTC. It encodes CASSYTQYEQYF.